This T cell receptor beta chain was profiled in a study of blood T cell repertoires in COVID-19. The authors' processing: Amplified reference gene primers provided the basis for estimating nucleated cell counts. Measured with immunoSEQ multiplex PCR; TCRdb has only the in-frame clones, and not every one. V and J calls and clone size come straight from that table; D and trimming were deduced from the DNA. This sample yields some 500,000 clones, of which 85% to 90% are seen a single time; less than 2% belongs to the top ten. The CDR3 loop spans 16 amino acids. V lost 6 bases and J 2 bases, leaving 17 bases between the germline ends. Germline values: CDR1 LNHDA, CDR2 SQIVND (reference sequence). This clone was counted between two and nine times.

Sequencing was performed on PBMCs or T cells enriched from blood (not recorded which). This receptor was identified in a woman in her thirties or forties who had recovered from COVID-19. This sequence joins TRBV19 and TRBJ2-1; D unresolved. In DNA form, the CDR3 reads TGTGCCAGTAGCCCATCATTTAGGAGACCCTACAATGAGCAGTTCTTC. Translating it yields CASSPSFRRPYNEQFF.